This T cell receptor (beta chain) was recorded in a study of long-term antiretroviral therapy in people with HIV. Study-wide findings and caveats: Clonal populations expanded prior to ART predominated within the repertoire at all time points. In samples taken after ART, diversity increased but remained below transplant donor control levels. Blood, drawn from the mid-2000s to the late 2010s, may reflect older ART regimens.

The assay, immunoSEQ v3.0, was run at survey level. Method: immunoSEQ multiplex PCR; TCRdb's copy keeps in-frame clones and lacks some. Of approximately 32,000 clones listed, roughly 82% are singletons. Comment on this clone: Antigen unknown.

V lost 3 bases and J lost 5; bases outside the gene matches: 5. The CDR3 totals 15 residues. The V gene's germline CDR1 is KGHSH and CDR2 LQKENI. The rearrangement uses TRBV18 and TRBJ1-4; 8 bases match TRBD1. The TCR sequence derives from a man aged 18-30 years with HIV. Sequencing used unsorted PBMCs, obtained 0.3 years after starting antiretroviral therapy. CDR3 bases: TGTGCCAGCTCACCGCGACAGGGGTTAAATGAAAAACTGTTTTTT. Its protein is CASSPRQGLNEKLFF.